These T cell receptor beta chains were read from a single sample in a study of T cell clonotyping in hematopoietic cell transplantation. The repertoire was sequenced with immunoSEQ multiplex PCR; TCRdb's copy has only in-frame clones and lacks some. The table has more than 25,000 clones, about three quarters seen once. Here the sequenced sample was peripheral blood mononuclear cells, taken before stem cell transplant. The source is a woman between 25 and 40 years old with chronic myeloid leukemia. Some clones in this sample may be carry-over from other donors' samples. Each CDR3 is given with its conserved first and last residue. The D gene is left open where the match is weak. The size of a clone is reported for some rows only, either as once, few or many, or as a class for expanded clones.

clone size	V gene	D gene	J gene	CDR3 DNA	CDR3 protein
NA	TRBV2	NA	TRBJ1-5	TGTGCCAGCAAACCTCACCGGACAGACAATCAGCCCCAGCATTTT	CASKPHRTDNQPQHF
NA	TRBV9	NA	TRBJ2-3	TGTGCCAGCAGCGTAGGTCCCGGGGGCACAGATACGCAGTATTTT	CASSVGPGGTDTQYF
NA	TRBV5-1	TRBD1	TRBJ2-5	TGCGCCAGCAGCCGAACAGGGGGATCCGAGACCCAGTACTTC	CASSRTGGSETQYF
NA	TRBV2	NA	TRBJ1-2	TGTGCCAGCAGTTCGTATGTGGGCTACACCTTC	CASSSYVGYTF
few	TRBV7-2	NA	TRBJ1-2	TGTGCCAGCAGCTTTACCAGGGTCTATGGCTACACCTTC	CASSFTRVYGYTF
medium-sized	TRBV6-5	NA	TRBJ1-2	TGTGCCAGCAGCTTGGGGGGGGATGGCTACACCTTC	CASSLGGDGYTF
NA	TRBV6-5	TRBD2	TRBJ2-1	TGTGCCAGCAGTTACTCGTCTAGCGGGGGAGGACGGTTCTTC	CASSYSSSGGGRFF
NA	TRBV5-1	TRBD2	TRBJ2-5	TGCGCCAGCAGCCGGGGGACTAACCAAGAGACCCAGTACTTC	CASSRGTNQETQYF
NA	TRBV27	NA	TRBJ2-3	TGTGCCAGCAGTTTATTAGTGAGTGGGAGCACAGATACGCAGTATTTT	CASSLLVSGSTDTQYF
NA	TRBV7-2	NA	TRBJ2-3	TGTGCCAGCAGCTTAGTAGCTACGGGGTCAGATACGCAGTATTTT	CASSLVATGSDTQYF
NA	TRBV19	NA	TRBJ2-3	TGTGCCAGTTGCCGATCCTCTAGGAGTGATACGCAGTATTTT	CASCRSSRSDTQYF
NA	TRBV5-6	NA	TRBJ2-2	TGTGCCAGCAGCTTAACTCCAGGGTCCGGGGAGCTGTTTTTT	CASSLTPGSGELFF
few	TRBV18	NA	TRBJ2-2	TGTGCCAGCTCGCGTCAGGGAGACGGCGGGGAGCTGTTTTTT	CASSRQGDGGELFF
NA	TRBV14	NA	TRBJ2-5	TGTGCCAGCAGCCTCCTAAATTCCCAAGAGACCCAGTACTTC	CASSLLNSQETQYF
NA	TRBV14	NA	TRBJ1-1	TGTGCCAGCAGCCAAAACAAGGGCAACGGCTTCACTGAAGCTTTCTTT	CASSQNKGNGFTEAFF
NA	TRBV7-2	NA	TRBJ2-3	TGTGCCAGCAGAAGCGGAAGCACAGATACGCAGTATTTT	CASRSGSTDTQYF
NA	TRBV7-2	TRBD2	TRBJ2-3	TGTGCCAGCAGGGATCCCGGGACTAGCGCATCAGATACGCAGTATTTT	CASRDPGTSASDTQYF
few	TRBV5-4	NA	TRBJ1-2	TGTGCCAGCAGCTTGGCCGGGGGCAATGGCTACACCTTC	CASSLAGGNGYTF
NA	TRBV4-3	TRBD1	TRBJ1-1	TGCGCCAGCAGCCTCTCTTCCAGGGACAGGGTACGGAACACTGAAGCTTTCTTT	CASSLSSRDRVRNTEAFF
NA	TRBV18	NA	TRBJ1-5	TGTGCCAGCTCACCCAACCAGGGAGGCTATAGCAATCAGCCCCAGCATTTT	CASSPNQGGYSNQPQHF
few	TRBV5-4	NA	TRBJ2-1	TGTGCCAGCAGCTTGCCAAGTACCGATGATGAGCAGTTCTTC	CASSLPSTDDEQFF
NA	TRBV10-3	TRBD1	TRBJ1-2	TGTGCCATCAGTGAGGGCGGGACAGGGGGCTTAGGCTACACCTTC	CAISEGGTGGLGYTF
NA	TRBV4-1	TRBD2	TRBJ2-3	TGCGCCAGCAGCCAAGGAGCGGGGGCTGATACGCAGTATTTT	CASSQGAGADTQYF
once	TRBV6-5	NA	TRBJ2-5	TGTGCCAGCATGGGGTACCGGGAAGAGACCCAGTACTTC	CASMGYREETQYF
NA	TRBV27	NA	TRBJ1-2	TGTGCCAGCAGTGCCCAGGAGCACTATGGCTACACCTTC	CASSAQEHYGYTF
NA	TRBV10-3	NA	TRBJ2-7	TGTGCCATCAGTGACCTCCCCCACGAGCAGTACTTC	CAISDLPHEQYF
NA	TRBV28	NA	TRBJ1-2	TGTGCCAGCAGTTTTAGGGTCTATGGCTACACCTTC	CASSFRVYGYTF
NA	TRBV7-3	TRBD1	TRBJ1-1	TGTGCCAGCAGCTTAAAGGCCACAGGGGACACTGAAGCTTTCTTT	CASSLKATGDTEAFF
NA	TRBV29-1	NA	TRBJ2-1	TGCAGCGTGGACCACTATACCTACAATGAGCAGTTCTTC	CSVDHYTYNEQFF